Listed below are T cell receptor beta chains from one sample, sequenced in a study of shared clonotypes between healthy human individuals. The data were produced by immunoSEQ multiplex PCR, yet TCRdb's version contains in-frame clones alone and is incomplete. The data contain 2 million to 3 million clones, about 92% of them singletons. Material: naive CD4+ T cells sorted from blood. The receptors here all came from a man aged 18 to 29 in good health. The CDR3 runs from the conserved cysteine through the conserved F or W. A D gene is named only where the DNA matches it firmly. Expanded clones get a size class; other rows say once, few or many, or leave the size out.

CDR3nt: TGTGCCAGCTATATACCGCTAGACAGGGTTAATTCACCCCTCCACTTT; CDR3aa: CASYIPLDRVNSPLHF; v_gene: TRBV21-1; j_gene: TRBJ1-6; d_gene: NA; abundance: NA
CDR3nt: TGCGCCAGCAGCCCATACAGGGGGTCCGAGACCCAGTACTTC; CDR3aa: CASSPYRGSETQYF; v_gene: TRBV4-1; j_gene: TRBJ2-5; d_gene: TRBD1; abundance: NA
CDR3nt: TGTGCCAGCAGCTTGGCTGGGGGGGCACCTGTCTACGAGCAGTACTTC; CDR3aa: CASSLAGGAPVYEQYF; v_gene: TRBV5-6; j_gene: TRBJ2-7; d_gene: NA; abundance: NA
CDR3nt: TGTGCCAGCAGCACCGGACTAGCGGGCGCCAATGAGCAGTTCTTC; CDR3aa: CASSTGLAGANEQFF; v_gene: TRBV9; j_gene: TRBJ2-1; d_gene: TRBD2; abundance: NA
CDR3nt: TGTGCCAGCAGCCCTACTCGGGACGGTGAAAAACTGTTTTTT; CDR3aa: CASSPTRDGEKLFF; v_gene: TRBV6-1; j_gene: TRBJ1-4; d_gene: NA; abundance: NA
CDR3nt: TGTGCCAGCAGCGTATCGGACAGGGCGGCCTCTGGAAACACCATATATTTT; CDR3aa: CASSVSDRAASGNTIYF; v_gene: TRBV9; j_gene: TRBJ1-3; d_gene: TRBD1; abundance: NA
CDR3nt: TGTGCCAGCAGTTACTCGGGGCGGGGGAACACCGGGGAGCTGTTTTTT; CDR3aa: CASSYSGRGNTGELFF; v_gene: TRBV6-5; j_gene: TRBJ2-2; d_gene: NA; abundance: NA
CDR3nt: TGTGCCAGCAGCTTAGTCCCCAGGGAGGGGGATACGCAGTATTTT; CDR3aa: CASSLVPREGDTQYF; v_gene: TRBV7-9; j_gene: TRBJ2-3; d_gene: TRBD2; abundance: NA
CDR3nt: TGTGCCAGCATCCTAGCGGAGTCCTACAATGAGCAGTTCTTC; CDR3aa: CASILAESYNEQFF; v_gene: TRBV7-9; j_gene: TRBJ2-1; d_gene: TRBD2; abundance: NA
CDR3nt: TGTGCCAGCCAAGGATCGAGCAATCAGCCCCAGCATTTT; CDR3aa: CASQGSSNQPQHF; v_gene: TRBV28; j_gene: TRBJ1-5; d_gene: NA; abundance: NA
CDR3nt: TGCGCCAGCAGCTTGGGAGGTACGCCCGGCTATGGCTACACCTTC; CDR3aa: CASSLGGTPGYGYTF; v_gene: TRBV5-1; j_gene: TRBJ1-2; d_gene: NA; abundance: NA
CDR3nt: TGTGCCAGCGGGGGGGGTCGAAGACAGCCCCAGCATTTT; CDR3aa: CASGGGRRQPQHF; v_gene: TRBV2; j_gene: TRBJ1-5; d_gene: NA; abundance: NA
CDR3nt: TGTGCCAGTCAACAGGGCAACTCACCCCTCCACTTT; CDR3aa: CASQQGNSPLHF; v_gene: TRBV19; j_gene: TRBJ1-6; d_gene: NA; abundance: NA
CDR3nt: TGTGCCAGCAGTTCCCTCCCATCCTTAGGGAATCAGCCCCAGCATTTT; CDR3aa: CASSSLPSLGNQPQHF; v_gene: TRBV28; j_gene: TRBJ1-5; d_gene: NA; abundance: NA
CDR3nt: TGTGCCTGGAGTGAGGTGACAGACAATTCACCCCTCCACTTT; CDR3aa: CAWSEVTDNSPLHF; v_gene: TRBV30; j_gene: TRBJ1-6; d_gene: NA; abundance: NA
CDR3nt: TGTGCCAGCAGTGAAGTATTAGGGACTGAAGCTTTCTTT; CDR3aa: CASSEVLGTEAFF; v_gene: TRBV6-1; j_gene: TRBJ1-1; d_gene: NA; abundance: NA
CDR3nt: TGCAGCGTTGCTGGCAGGGGGGGGACTGAAGCTTTCTTT; CDR3aa: CSVAGRGGTEAFF; v_gene: TRBV29-1; j_gene: TRBJ1-1; d_gene: TRBD1; abundance: NA
CDR3nt: TGTGCCAGCAGCTTAGGAGGCGGAGGGTCCGGGGAGCTGTTTTTT; CDR3aa: CASSLGGGGSGELFF; v_gene: TRBV11-2; j_gene: TRBJ2-2; d_gene: NA; abundance: NA
CDR3nt: TGCGCCAGCAGCCAACGCGGTCGGGCAGGATCTGGAAACACCATATATTTT; CDR3aa: CASSQRGRAGSGNTIYF; v_gene: TRBV4-1; j_gene: TRBJ1-3; d_gene: NA; abundance: NA
CDR3nt: TGTGCCAGCAGCTTAGCGGTAGCGGGAAACTACAATGAGCAGTTCTTC; CDR3aa: CASSLAVAGNYNEQFF; v_gene: TRBV7-2; j_gene: TRBJ2-1; d_gene: TRBD2; abundance: NA
CDR3nt: TGTGCCAGCAGCTCCGTGAGATCGAAAACGCAGTATTTT; CDR3aa: CASSSVRSKTQYF; v_gene: TRBV7-2; j_gene: TRBJ2-3; d_gene: NA; abundance: NA
CDR3nt: TGTGCCAGCAGCCTAGAGGGGGCCTACGGTGGCTACACCTTC; CDR3aa: CASSLEGAYGGYTF; v_gene: TRBV11-2; j_gene: TRBJ1-2; d_gene: TRBD1; abundance: NA
CDR3nt: TGTGCCAGCAGCTTGGGGTTAGCTAGTCTTTCCTACAATGAGCAGTTCTTC; CDR3aa: CASSLGLASLSYNEQFF; v_gene: TRBV5-6; j_gene: TRBJ2-1; d_gene: NA; abundance: NA
CDR3nt: TGTGCCAGCTCACCAGCGGGGGGTCCCACTGAAGCTTTCTTT; CDR3aa: CASSPAGGPTEAFF; v_gene: TRBV18; j_gene: TRBJ1-1; d_gene: NA; abundance: NA
CDR3nt: TGTGCCAGTAGTATAGCGACAGGGCACACTGAAGCTTTCTTT; CDR3aa: CASSIATGHTEAFF; v_gene: TRBV19; j_gene: TRBJ1-1; d_gene: TRBD1; abundance: NA
CDR3nt: TGTGCCAGTAGTTCCTCCGGGGGACAGGGGGACGCAGATACGCAGTATTTT; CDR3aa: CASSSSGGQGDADTQYF; v_gene: TRBV19; j_gene: TRBJ2-3; d_gene: TRBD1; abundance: NA
CDR3nt: TGTGCTAGCAGCTTGGACAGGGGGCGGGCGAGTCAGCCCCAGCATTTT; CDR3aa: CASSLDRGRASQPQHF; v_gene: TRBV7-7; j_gene: TRBJ1-5; d_gene: TRBD1; abundance: NA
CDR3nt: TGTGCCAGCAGCTTTAGGGAAATGAACTATGGCTACACCTTC; CDR3aa: CASSFREMNYGYTF; v_gene: TRBV11-2; j_gene: TRBJ1-2; d_gene: NA; abundance: NA
CDR3nt: TGTGCCAGCAGTGAAACTAGAAACCCAAACAATGAGCAGTTCTTC; CDR3aa: CASSETRNPNNEQFF; v_gene: TRBV2; j_gene: TRBJ2-1; d_gene: NA; abundance: NA
CDR3nt: TGTGCCAGCAGCTCTCTAGTAGCGGGGGTTCCAGATACGCAGTATTTT; CDR3aa: CASSSLVAGVPDTQYF; v_gene: TRBV7-8; j_gene: TRBJ2-3; d_gene: TRBD2; abundance: NA
CDR3nt: TGCAGCGTTGATGGACTAGCGGGAGGGCCGAGCACCGGGGAGCTGTTTTTT; CDR3aa: CSVDGLAGGPSTGELFF; v_gene: TRBV29-1; j_gene: TRBJ2-2; d_gene: TRBD2; abundance: NA
CDR3nt: TGCGCCAGCAGCCAACTCTACCAAGAGACCCAGTACTTC; CDR3aa: CASSQLYQETQYF; v_gene: TRBV5-1; j_gene: TRBJ2-5; d_gene: NA; abundance: NA
CDR3nt: TGCGCCAGCAGCTTGGGGCAGCACAATGAGCAGTTCTTC; CDR3aa: CASSLGQHNEQFF; v_gene: TRBV5-1; j_gene: TRBJ2-1; d_gene: NA; abundance: NA
CDR3nt: TGTGCCAGCAGCTTAAACAACTACGAGCAGTACTTC; CDR3aa: CASSLNNYEQYF; v_gene: TRBV5-4; j_gene: TRBJ2-7; d_gene: NA; abundance: NA
CDR3nt: TGTGCCTGGGCCCCGGTAAACACTGAAGCTTTCTTT; CDR3aa: CAWAPVNTEAFF; v_gene: TRBV30; j_gene: TRBJ1-1; d_gene: NA; abundance: NA
CDR3nt: TGTGCCAGCAGCTTAGCAGGGGGGACGGTTAACACCGGGGAGCTGTTTTTT; CDR3aa: CASSLAGGTVNTGELFF; v_gene: TRBV7-9; j_gene: TRBJ2-2; d_gene: NA; abundance: NA
CDR3nt: TGTGCCAGCTCACCTCGACTAACTAGCACAGATACGCAGTATTTT; CDR3aa: CASSPRLTSTDTQYF; v_gene: TRBV18; j_gene: TRBJ2-3; d_gene: NA; abundance: NA
CDR3nt: TGCGCCAGCAGCTCCGGGACGGGGAGTGCTAGCACAGATACGCAGTATTTT; CDR3aa: CASSSGTGSASTDTQYF; v_gene: TRBV5-1; j_gene: TRBJ2-3; d_gene: NA; abundance: NA
CDR3nt: TGTGCCAGCAAACGGGACCACTCCCAAGAGACCCAGTACTTC; CDR3aa: CASKRDHSQETQYF; v_gene: TRBV6-1; j_gene: TRBJ2-5; d_gene: NA; abundance: NA
CDR3nt: TGTGCCAGCATAGGTGGGCAGAAGCTTACCGGGGAGCTGTTTTTT; CDR3aa: CASIGGQKLTGELFF; v_gene: TRBV2; j_gene: TRBJ2-2; d_gene: NA; abundance: NA
CDR3nt: TGTGCCAGCAGTCTCAGGGTCGCGAACACCGGGGAGCTGTTTTTT; CDR3aa: CASSLRVANTGELFF; v_gene: TRBV2; j_gene: TRBJ2-2; d_gene: NA; abundance: NA
CDR3nt: TGCGCCAGCAGTGTGGGGGCGGGCACCGGGGAGCTGTTTTTT; CDR3aa: CASSVGAGTGELFF; v_gene: TRBV10-1; j_gene: TRBJ2-2; d_gene: NA; abundance: NA
CDR3nt: TGTGCCAGCAGCTTAGCGAGGGTGGAGAGGGCGGTAGCCGGGGAGCTGTTTTTT; CDR3aa: CASSLARVERAVAGELFF; v_gene: TRBV7-8; j_gene: TRBJ2-2; d_gene: NA; abundance: NA
CDR3nt: TGTGCCAGCAGCAGGGGCACTAATTCACCCCTCCACTTT; CDR3aa: CASSRGTNSPLHF; v_gene: TRBV9; j_gene: TRBJ1-6; d_gene: NA; abundance: few
CDR3nt: TGCGCCAGCAGTGAGAACAGCGGGGGAGATACGCAGTATTTT; CDR3aa: CASSENSGGDTQYF; v_gene: TRBV10-1; j_gene: TRBJ2-3; d_gene: TRBD2; abundance: NA
CDR3nt: TGCGCCAGCAGCACCTATACTAGCGGGGGGTTTGCCGGGGAGCTGTTTTTT; CDR3aa: CASSTYTSGGFAGELFF; v_gene: TRBV5-1; j_gene: TRBJ2-2; d_gene: TRBD2; abundance: NA
CDR3nt: TGTGCCATCAGCTCTGGAAACACCATATATTTT; CDR3aa: CAISSGNTIYF; v_gene: TRBV10-3; j_gene: TRBJ1-3; d_gene: NA; abundance: NA
CDR3nt: TGTGCCAGCGAAACTAGCGGGGGCAATGAGCAGTTCTTC; CDR3aa: CASETSGGNEQFF; v_gene: TRBV27; j_gene: TRBJ2-1; d_gene: TRBD2; abundance: NA
CDR3nt: TGTGCCAGCAGATTGGACAGGGTTAAGGACACTGAAGCTTTCTTT; CDR3aa: CASRLDRVKDTEAFF; v_gene: TRBV2; j_gene: TRBJ1-1; d_gene: TRBD1; abundance: NA
CDR3nt: TGCGCCAGCAGCTTCTCCGGGACAGGCTACGAGCAGTACTTC; CDR3aa: CASSFSGTGYEQYF; v_gene: TRBV5-1; j_gene: TRBJ2-7; d_gene: TRBD1; abundance: NA